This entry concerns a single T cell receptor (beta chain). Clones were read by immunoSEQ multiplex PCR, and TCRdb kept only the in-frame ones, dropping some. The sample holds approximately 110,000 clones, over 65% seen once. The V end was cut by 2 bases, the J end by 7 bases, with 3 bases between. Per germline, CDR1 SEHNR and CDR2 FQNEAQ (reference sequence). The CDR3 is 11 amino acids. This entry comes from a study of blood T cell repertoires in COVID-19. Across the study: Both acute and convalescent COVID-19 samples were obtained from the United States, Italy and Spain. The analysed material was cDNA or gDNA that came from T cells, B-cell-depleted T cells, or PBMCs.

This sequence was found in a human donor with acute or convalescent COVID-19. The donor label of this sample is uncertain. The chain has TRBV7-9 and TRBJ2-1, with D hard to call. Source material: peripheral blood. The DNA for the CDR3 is TGTGCCAGCAGCTTACAGAATGAGCAGTTCTTC. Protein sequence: CASSLQNEQFF.